The rows below give T cell receptor beta chains drawn from one sample of a study of regulatory T cells in long-lasting Graves disease. Each CDR3 protein is one row after TCRdb ran MiXCR on the multiplex PCR reads. The profile shows roughly 500,000 distinct CDR3 sequences, around 20% of them singletons. The starting material was peripheral blood mononuclear cells (PBMCs), obtained when the disease was refractory, from a patient treated with antithyroid drugs. These receptors all stem from a female donor with Graves disease. CDR3s include the opening cysteine and the closing phenylalanine or tryptophan. A D gene is named only where the DNA matches it firmly. Size is omitted from some rows. Given values are once, few, many or a class for expanded clones.

TRBV20-1	TRBJ2-7	NA	NA	TGCAGTGCGAGTTACATCAGCGGAGAGGGTCCGTACGAGCAGTACTTC	CSASYISGEGPYEQYF
TRBV5-1	TRBJ2-7	many	TRBD2	TGCGCCAGCAGCCCTGGACTAGCGGGAGTATCCTACGAGCAGTACTTC	CASSPGLAGVSYEQYF
TRBV27	TRBJ2-2	few	NA	TGTGCCAGCAGTTTTGAGGGAAGGGAGCTGTTTTTT	CASSFEGRELFF
TRBV5-6	TRBJ2-7	many	TRBD2	TGTGCCAGCAGCTTCAGCGGGAGGTACGAGCAGTACTTC	CASSFSGRYEQYF
TRBV27	TRBJ1-5	NA	NA	TGTGCCAGCAGCCCTGAGGGCTATAGCAATCAGCCCCAGCATTTT	CASSPEGYSNQPQHF
TRBV18	TRBJ2-7	many	TRBD1	TGTGCCAGCGAACCCGGACAGGGTAGCCTGAACTTC	CASEPGQGSLNF
TRBV29-1	TRBJ2-7	NA	NA	TGCAGCGTTGTAGGCGTTGGGGGCAGCGGGACTTCCGAGCAGTACTTC	CSVVGVGGSGTSEQYF
TRBV19	TRBJ2-3	NA	NA	TGTGCCAGTAGTATTGTGGGACAACGCACAGATACGCAGTATTTT	CASSIVGQRTDTQYF
TRBV28	TRBJ1-2	NA	NA	TGTGCCAGCAGTTTACAGGGAGTCGACTATGGCTACACCTTC	CASSLQGVDYGYTF
TRBV3-1	TRBJ2-7	few	TRBD1	TGTGCCACGGGACAGGGGCCCTACGAGCAGTACTTC	CATGQGPYEQYF
TRBV27	TRBJ2-7	NA	TRBD1	TGTGCCAGCAGTTTAGGGACAGGGGGTCGCGAGCAGTACTTC	CASSLGTGGREQYF
TRBV20-1	TRBJ2-7	few	TRBD2	TGCAGTGCTAGTCCCCTGACTAGCGGGGGTTACGAGCAGTACTTC	CSASPLTSGGYEQYF
TRBV7-9	TRBJ1-2	few	TRBD1	TGTGCCAGCAGCCTTTCCGGACAGGGGGCGAGTGGCTACACCTTC	CASSLSGQGASGYTF
TRBV7-6	TRBJ2-2	NA	NA	TGTGCCAGCAGCTGGAGTCGGGGGCCCGGGGAGCTGTTTTTT	CASSWSRGPGELFF
TRBV6-9	TRBJ2-3	NA	NA	TGTGCCAGCAGTTACAAGATGGGAGATACGCAGTATTTT	CASSYKMGDTQYF
TRBV9	TRBJ2-7	NA	TRBD1	TGTGCCAGCAGCGTAGTCGGGCAGGGGGCTGCCGAGCAGTACTTC	CASSVVGQGAAEQYF
TRBV12-5	TRBJ2-5	many	TRBD1	TGTGCTAGTGGTTTGGCCACAGGGGGCGGGGAGACCCAGTACTTC	CASGLATGGGETQYF
TRBV6-2/TRBV6-3	TRBJ1-5	NA	NA	TGTGCCAGCAGTGAGCAGATTAATCAGCCCCAGCATTTT	CASSEQINQPQHF
TRBV14	TRBJ2-4	few	TRBD2	TGTGCCAGCCGTGGTACGGGAGGTATAGACATTCAGTACTTC	CASRGTGGIDIQYF
TRBV28	TRBJ1-4	many	TRBD1	TGTGCCAGCAGTGGGAACCCGGGACAGGCGCTAGTTGAAAAACTGTTTTTT	CASSGNPGQALVEKLFF
TRBV24-1	TRBJ2-2	many	NA	TGTGCCACCAGTGATTTCGACGGCAACACCGGGGAGCTGTTTTTT	CATSDFDGNTGELFF
TRBV11-3	TRBJ2-4	many	TRBD1	TGTGCCAGCAGCTCCGACAGGGCGGCCAAAAACATTCAGTACTTC	CASSSDRAAKNIQYF
TRBV27	TRBJ1-2	many	TRBD1	TGTGCCAGCAGATCCTTAGACAGGGCCGGGGGCTACACCTTC	CASRSLDRAGGYTF
TRBV7-2	TRBJ2-3	NA	TRBD2	TGTGCCAGCAGCTTATTTCCGGGACTAGCGGGAGCGGCAGATACGCAGTATTTT	CASSLFPGLAGAADTQYF
TRBV9	TRBJ2-2	NA	NA	TGTGCCAGCAGCGTAGATGGGACACCCTACACCGGGGAGCTGTTTTTT	CASSVDGTPYTGELFF
TRBV5-5	TRBJ2-7	NA	NA	TGTGCCAGCAGCTTGGAAGCATGGAGCGTCTCCTACGAGCAGTACTTC	CASSLEAWSVSYEQYF
TRBV7-9	TRBJ1-4	NA	TRBD1	TGTGCCAGCAGCTTAATGGACAGGGGGCTAGCTAATGAAAAACTGTTTTTT	CASSLMDRGLANEKLFF
TRBV28	TRBJ1-5	NA	NA	TGTGCCAGCAGTTTATCCCAGGGAAGGGGCAATCAGCCCCAGCATTTT	CASSLSQGRGNQPQHF
TRBV28	TRBJ2-7	many	NA	TGTGCCAGCAGTTTCCGACAGGACGAGCAGTACTTC	CASSFRQDEQYF
TRBV6-1	TRBJ1-2	many	NA	TGTGCCAGCAGCCGGGACGGTCACTATGGCTACACCTTC	CASSRDGHYGYTF
TRBV29-1	TRBJ1-1	few	NA	TGCAGCGCCATGGACGGGAACACTGAAGCTTTCTTT	CSAMDGNTEAFF
TRBV6-1	TRBJ2-1	NA	NA	TGTGCCACGAAAGATGGGACAACCATTAACAATGAGCAGTTCTTC	CATKDGTTINNEQFF
TRBV2	TRBJ2-2	many	TRBD1	TGTGCCAGCAGTGTGGGACAGGGAAACACCGGGGAGCTGTTTTTT	CASSVGQGNTGELFF
TRBV6-1	TRBJ2-4	many	TRBD2	TGTGCCAGCAGTGCTAGTGGGGAGGGAGGACTAGCCAAAAACATTCAGTACTTC	CASSASGEGGLAKNIQYF
TRBV5-5	TRBJ2-2	NA	NA	TGTGCCAGCAGCTTTGATGATCTGAACACCGGGGAGCTGTTTTTT	CASSFDDLNTGELFF
TRBV29-1	TRBJ2-1	few	NA	TGCAGCGCGCAGTCAACCCGGGGGTCCTACAATGAGCAGTTCTTC	CSAQSTRGSYNEQFF
TRBV14	TRBJ2-5	few	NA	TGTGCCAGCAGCCAAGAAACCGAGGTTTGGCGGGAGACCCAGTACTTC	CASSQETEVWRETQYF
TRBV3-1	TRBJ1-2	NA	NA	TGTGCCAGCAGCCAAGGGCAGGGACACTATGGCTACACCTTC	CASSQGQGHYGYTF
TRBV3-1	TRBJ1-3	NA	NA	TGTGCCAGCAGCCAGAACAGGGCCTTTGGAAACACCATATATTTT	CASSQNRAFGNTIYF
TRBV24-1	TRBJ2-7	few	TRBD2	TGTGCCACCAGTGATGGGACTAGCGGCTCCTACGAGCAGTACTTC	CATSDGTSGSYEQYF
TRBV2	TRBJ1-6	many	NA	TGTGCCAGCAGTGATGGACAGCTTTATAATTCACCCCTCCACTTT	CASSDGQLYNSPLHF
TRBV28	TRBJ2-3	NA	NA	TGTGCCAGCAGTCAAGGGGCGCCTCCCACAGATACGCAGTATTTT	CASSQGAPPTDTQYF
TRBV3-1	TRBJ2-7	NA	NA	TGTGCCAGCAGCCAGATGCGGGGCTCCTACGAGCAGTACTTC	CASSQMRGSYEQYF
TRBV28	TRBJ2-7	many	TRBD2	TGTGCCAGCAGTTTCATCGGGACTAGCGGGGTCGAGCAGTACTTC	CASSFIGTSGVEQYF
TRBV14	TRBJ2-5	NA	NA	TGTGCCAGCAGCCAAGTCCGGGTGCAGGACCAAGAGACCCAGTACTTC	CASSQVRVQDQETQYF
TRBV3-1	TRBJ2-7	NA	TRBD1	TGTGCCAGCAGCCGGGGGTTGGACAGGGCGACCTACGAGCAGTACTTC	CASSRGLDRATYEQYF
TRBV3-1	TRBJ2-7	many	NA	TGTGCCAGCAGCCAAGAGGTCGGAAGGGCGTACGAGCAGTACTTC	CASSQEVGRAYEQYF
TRBV30	TRBJ1-2	few	NA	TGTGCCTGGAGTACAAGGGTTTACGGGTATGGCTACACCTTC	CAWSTRVYGYGYTF
TRBV19	TRBJ1-2	few	NA	TGTGCCAGTAGTCTCCAGGACAGACATAACTATGGCTACACCTTC	CASSLQDRHNYGYTF
TRBV28	TRBJ2-1	NA	TRBD2	TGTGCCAGCAGTTTGTCCCCGTGGCTAGCGGGTAATGGCGTGGAGCAGTTCTTC	CASSLSPWLAGNGVEQFF
TRBV30	TRBJ2-5	many	TRBD1	TGTGCCTGGGCCCCAGGGACAGGGAGAGAGACCCAGTACTTC	CAWAPGTGRETQYF
TRBV20-1	TRBJ2-7	NA	NA	TGCAGTGCTAGAGGGGGTTTGTTCTACGAGCAGTACTTC	CSARGGLFYEQYF
TRBV28	TRBJ1-5	many	NA	TGTGCCAGCAGTTTAGCCCGGGACACCGCGCCCCAGCATTTT	CASSLARDTAPQHF